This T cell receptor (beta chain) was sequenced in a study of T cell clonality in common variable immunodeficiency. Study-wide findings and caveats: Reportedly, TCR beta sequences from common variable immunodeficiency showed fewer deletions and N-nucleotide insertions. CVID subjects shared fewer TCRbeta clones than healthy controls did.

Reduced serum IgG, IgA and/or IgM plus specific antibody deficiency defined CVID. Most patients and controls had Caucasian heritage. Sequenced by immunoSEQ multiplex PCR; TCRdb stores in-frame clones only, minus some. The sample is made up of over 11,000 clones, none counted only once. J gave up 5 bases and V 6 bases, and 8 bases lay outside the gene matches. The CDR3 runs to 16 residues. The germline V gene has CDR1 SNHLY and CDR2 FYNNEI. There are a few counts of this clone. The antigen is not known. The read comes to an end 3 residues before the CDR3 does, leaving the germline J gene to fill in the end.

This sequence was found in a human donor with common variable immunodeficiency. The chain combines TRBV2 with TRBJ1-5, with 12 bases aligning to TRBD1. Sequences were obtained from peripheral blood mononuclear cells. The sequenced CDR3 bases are TGTGCCAGCAGACCGGGACAGGGGGCGGTTGATCAGCCC. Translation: CASRPGQGAVDQP. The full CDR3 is CASRPGQGAVDQPQHF.